The 26 T cell receptor beta chains below all came from one sample that was sequenced in a study of T cell repertoires in cytomegalovirus infection. One entry per CDR3 protein, called by TCRdb with MiXCR from the reads. The table includes around 280,000 distinct CDR3 sequences, roughly 13% detected once. The specimen was PBMCs. These receptor sequences come from a human donor in good health (CMV status not recorded). Some clones in this sample may be carry-over from other donors' samples.

This clonotype was counted ten times or more. The chain employs TRBV29-1 and TRBJ2-5, with D unresolved. CDR1 is SQVTM and CDR2 is ANQGSEA in the germline V gene. V was trimmed by 6 bases and J by 4 bases, leaving 18 bases between them. CDR3 length: 14 amino acids. In nucleotides, the CDR3 is TGCAGCGTGGACGTCCTTATCGGTTCAGAGACCCAGTACTTC. This sequence encodes CSVDVLIGSETQYF.

This clonotype has only a few counts. This chain uses TRBV2 with TRBJ2-2; D is ambiguous. Germline V gene sequence: CDR1 SNHLY, CDR2 FYNNEI. V was shortened by 3 bases and J by 1 base, with 6 bases between the two germline ends. This CDR3 is built from 14 residues. The DNA of the CDR3 is TGTGCCAGCAGTGAGGTCAGGAACACCGGGGAGCTGTTTTTT. Residues: CASSEVRNTGELFF.

This clonotype was recorded a few times. This chain links TRBV10-3 with TRBJ1-1, with a weak D call TRBD1 (5 bases). The V end lost 10 bases, the J end lost 0 bases, and 12 bases lay between the germline ends. This CDR3 has 13 residues. The germline V gene has CDR1 ENHRY and CDR2 SYGVKD. In nucleotides, the CDR3 is TGTGCCACCAAGACAGCTATGAACACTGAAGCTTTCTTT. Amino acids: CATKTAMNTEAFF.

This clonotype was seen only a few times. The chain has TRBV4-1 and TRBJ2-5, with 10 bases fitting TRBD1. This CDR3 has 14 amino acids. With 5 bases clipped from V and 4 bases from J, the junction kept 4 bases outside the gene matches. CDR1 and CDR2 (germline): MGHRA, YSYEKL. This CDR3 reads CASSFRDRGETQYF. Here the CDR3 DNA reads TGCGCCAGCAGCTTCCGGGACAGGGGAGAGACCCAGTACTTC.

This clonotype was counted a few times. V and J are TRBV20-1 and TRBJ2-3; 9 nucleotides line up with TRBD1. The germline V gene has CDR1 DFQATT and CDR2 SNEGSKA (reference sequence). This CDR3 spans 17 amino acids. J was trimmed by 2 bases and V by 1 base; bases with no gene match: 10. CDR3 residues: CSARVPPGQGITDTQYF. The CDR3 coding sequence is TGCAGTGCTAGAGTCCCTCCGGGACAGGGTATCACAGATACGCAGTATTTT.

This clonotype was recorded many times. This chain uses TRBV7-2 with TRBJ2-5; 13 nucleotides match TRBD2. Germline V gives CDR1 SGHTA, CDR2 FQGNSA. This CDR3 spans 15 amino acids. V trimming: 4 bases; J trimming: 4 bases; junction bases outside the gene matches: 3. Here the CDR3 DNA reads TGTGCCAGCAGCTGGACTAGCGGGAGTGCAGAGACCCAGTACTTC. Translation gives CASSWTSGSAETQYF.

This clonotype was observed once. The chain couples TRBV7-6 to TRBJ1-2; 7 bases are shared with TRBD1. Trimming took 5 bases from V and 7 from J; bases not matched to a gene: 4. Germline CDR1 reads SGHVS; CDR2 reads FNYEAQ. The CDR3 sequence is 12 residues long. In nucleotides, the CDR3 is TGTGCCAGCAGCCCGACAGGGACTGGCTACACCTTC. Its translation: CASSPTGTGYTF.

This clonotype was seen repeatedly, ten times or more. The chain recombines TRBV28 with TRBJ2-5, with TRBD1 matching 7 bases. This CDR3 is built from 13 residues. Unmatched junction bases numbered 12, after V lost 7 bases and J lost 10 bases. Looked up from germline, CDR1 is MDHEN and CDR2 is SYDVKM. The chain's CDR3 is CASNPQGMRDQYF. In nucleotides, the CDR3 is TGTGCCAGCAATCCACAGGGGATGAGAGACCAGTACTTC.

This clonotype was seen ten or more times. The chain has TRBV7-8 and TRBJ2-1; the match to TRBD2 covers 16 bases. The CDR3 has 17 residues. V shed 4 bases, J shed 7 bases, and the junction held 7 bases outside the gene matches. Per the germline V gene, CDR1 is SGHVS and CDR2 is FQNEAQ. CDR3 protein: CASSWGTSGRVRNEQFF. Here the CDR3 DNA reads TGTGCCAGCAGCTGGGGGACTAGCGGGAGGGTAAGGAATGAGCAGTTCTTC.

At least ten counts were recorded for this clonotype. The chain recombines TRBV7-9 with TRBJ2-7, with TRBD2 matching 10 bases. The CDR3 is 14 amino acids. Germline CDR1 SEHNR, CDR2 FQNEAQ (reference sequence). J was trimmed by 5 bases and V by 3 bases; bases with no gene match: 4. CDR3 coding DNA: TGTGCCAGCAGCTTTCCTGGACTAGCGGACGAGCAGTACTTC. This gives the protein CASSFPGLADEQYF.

The rearrangement joins TRBV5-1 to TRBJ2-2; 7 bases agree with TRBD1. The trim removed 6 bases at V and 4 bases at J, leaving 6 bases unmatched. Germline V gene data show CDR1 as SGHRS and CDR2 as YFSETQ. The CDR3 totals 14 residues. CDR3 loop: CASMRQGLTGELFF. The CDR3 nucleotides are TGCGCCAGCATGAGACAGGGCCTCACCGGGGAGCTGTTTTTT.

This clonotype was found many times. The V call is TRBV7-6, the J call TRBJ2-2, with 7 bases fitting TRBD2. The germline V gene has CDR1 SGHVS and CDR2 FNYEAQ. The length of the CDR3 is 17 residues. V gave up 5 bases and J gave up 5 bases; unmatched junction bases: 14. The CDR3 reads CASSPPVGTGGTGELFF. The DNA of the CDR3 is TGTGCCAGCAGCCCTCCTGTTGGAACGGGGGGAACCGGGGAGCTGTTTTTT. Full variable domain (outside the CDR3, taken from reference TRBV7-6 and TRBJ2-2): GAGVSQSPRYKVTKRGQDVALRCDPISGHVSLYWYRQALGQGPEFLTYFNYEAQQDKSGLPNDRFSAERPEGSISTLTIQRTEQRDSAMYRCASSPPVGTGGTGELFFGEGSRLTVL.

J is TRBJ1-1 and V is TRBV29-1; D gene unclear. Germline V gene lookup returns CDR1 SQVTM and CDR2 ANQGSEA. This CDR3 region has 12 residues. V was trimmed by 6 bases and J by 0 bases, leaving 8 bases between them. The CDR3 sequence is CSVAHMNTEAFF. CDR3 coding DNA: TGCAGCGTCGCCCATATGAACACTGAAGCTTTCTTT.

This chain links TRBV7-2 with TRBJ1-2; TRBD1 matches 9 bases. There are 14 residues in the CDR3. CDR1 is SGHTA and CDR2 is FQGNSA in the germline V gene. Trimming removed 5 bases from V and 6 bases from J; junction bases left unmatched: 7. The CDR3 sequence is CASSAVQGADGYTF. CDR3 sequence (DNA): TGTGCCAGCAGCGCCGTACAGGGGGCGGATGGCTACACCTTC. Full variable domain (missing parts from reference TRBV7-2 and TRBJ1-2): GAGVSQSPSNKVTEKGKDVELRCDPISGHTALYWYRQSLGQGLEFLIYFQGNSAPDKSGLPSDRFSAERTGGSVSTLTIQRTQQEDSAVYLCASSAVQGADGYTFGSGTRLTVV.

At least ten counts were recorded for this clonotype. The CDR3 reads CASSEGPGAGSETQYF. The CDR3, as DNA: TGTGCCAGCAGTGAAGGGCCAGGGGCGGGTTCAGAGACCCAGTACTTC. The V gene is TRBV6-4, the J gene TRBJ2-5, with a possible D match to TRBD1 (6 bases). The ends were cut back, 3 bases at V and 4 bases at J, with 18 bases in the middle. From germline, CDR1 is MRHNA and CDR2 SNTAGT. There are 16 residues in the CDR3.

The V gene is TRBV5-3, the J gene TRBJ2-2; 10 nucleotides line up with TRBD1. TRBV5-3 falls under the ORF class, with uncertain function. The CDR3 totals 15 residues. Trimming removed 8 bases from V and 3 bases from J; junction bases left unmatched: 7. The CDR3 DNA is TGTGCCAGCTTTGGGGACAGGGGAGACACCGGGGAGCTGTTTTTT. Its translation: CASFGDRGDTGELFF.

J is TRBJ2-7 and V is TRBV5-6; 8 bases align to TRBD1. V lost 0 bases and J lost 5; bases outside the gene matches: 10. The CDR3 sequence is 16 residues long. Germline loops: CDR1 SGHDT, CDR2 YYEEEE. The CDR3 nucleotides are TGTGCCAGCAGCTTGGAACGAGGGACAGGTGGCGACGAGCAGTACTTC. Its protein is CASSLERGTGGDEQYF.

This clonotype was seen a few times. The chain carries TRBV3-1 and TRBJ1-2, with D uncertain. CDR1 is LGHDT, CDR2 YNNKEL, per germline (reference sequence). Trimming removed 1 base from V and 4 bases from J, with 7 bases in between. CDR3 length: 13 residues. In DNA form, the CDR3 reads TGTGCCAGCAGCCAAGCTAAGGGCTATGGCTACACCTTC. Its translation: CASSQAKGYGYTF.

This clonotype was counted between two and nine times. The J gene is TRBJ2-1, the V gene TRBV6-8; no reliable D call. Deletions cut 4 bases from V and 10 bases from J, with 5 bases between. CDR1 and CDR2 from the germline V gene are MNHGY and SAAAGT. The CDR3 runs 10 residues. Here the CDR3 reads CASSLPEQFF. CDR3 coding DNA: TGTGCCAGCAGTTTACCAGAGCAGTTCTTC.

This clonotype was seen repeatedly, ten times or more. The V call is TRBV7-2, the J call TRBJ1-2; D not certain. The CDR3 has 13 amino acids. Germline values: CDR1 SGHTA, CDR2 FQGNSA. The germline V and J ends were trimmed by 2 bases and 5 bases, with 9 bases remaining between them. CDR3 amino acids: CASSLRLGYGYTF. As DNA, the CDR3 is TGTGCCAGCAGCTTAAGGCTGGGTTATGGCTACACCTTC. Full variable domain (rest looked up from reference TRBV7-2 and TRBJ1-2): GAGVSQSPSNKVTEKGKDVELRCDPISGHTALYWYRQSLGQGLEFLIYFQGNSAPDKSGLPSDRFSAERTGGSVSTLTIQRTQQEDSAVYLCASSLRLGYGYTFGSGTRLTVV.

This clonotype appeared a single time. The genes are TRBV6-2 or TRBV6-3 and TRBJ1-5; D remains ambiguous. The CDR3 is 12 residues long. Germline V gives CDR1 MNHEY, CDR2 SVGEGT. The V end was cut by 7 bases, the J end by 4 bases, with 8 bases between. CDR3 protein: CASTQANQPQHF. Here the CDR3 DNA reads TGTGCCAGCACCCAGGCTAATCAGCCCCAGCATTTT.

This clonotype was seen at least ten times. V gene TRBV7-2 combines with J gene TRBJ1-1; 9 nucleotides line up with TRBD1. The V and J ends lost 5 bases and 7 bases, in that order; junction bases with no gene match: 14. The CDR3 extends over 16 amino acids. Germline CDR1 and CDR2: SGHTA and FQGNSA. The CDR3 loop reads CASSPRPGTGFSEAFF. The CDR3 DNA reads as TGTGCCAGCAGCCCCCGCCCTGGGACAGGGTTTAGTGAAGCTTTCTTT.

The table lists this clonotype with a few counts. The V and J genes are TRBV5-4 and TRBJ2-5; D unclear. Trimming took 4 bases from V and 1 from J, leaving 11 bases between them. CDR3 length: 14 amino acids. Germline CDR1 and CDR2: SGHNT and YYREEE (reference sequence). Here the CDR3 reads CASSPDAAQETQYF. The CDR3 DNA reads as TGTGCCAGCAGCCCTGACGCGGCCCAAGAGACCCAGTACTTC.

In its sample, this clonotype was seen many times. This chain uses TRBV7-6 with TRBJ2-2; 9 bases line up with TRBD1. J gave up 0 bases and V 8 bases, and 7 bases lay outside the gene matches. The CDR3 is made up of 16 amino acids. Germline assignment: CDR1 SGHVS and CDR2 FNYEAQ. CDR3 sequence: CASASRTGANTGELFF. CDR3 sequence (DNA): TGTGCCAGCGCATCCCGGACAGGGGCGAACACCGGGGAGCTGTTTTTT.

This clonotype has ten or more counts. This chain connects TRBV7-6 to TRBJ2-5; TRBD2 aligns across 8 bases. CDR3 length equals 15 residues. With V trimmed by 5 bases and J by 2 bases, 7 bases remained unmatched. The germline CDR1 and CDR2 sequences are SGHVS and FNYEAQ. CDR3 sequence reads: CASSPTGTRQETQYF. Written as DNA, the CDR3 is TGTGCCAGCAGCCCCACCGGGACTAGACAAGAGACCCAGTACTTC.

The chain recombines TRBV29-1 with TRBJ1-4, with 9 bases fitting TRBD1. The germline V gene encodes CDR1 SQVTM and CDR2 ANQGSEA. There are 13 residues in the CDR3. Trimming removed 8 bases from V and 8 bases from J; junction bases left unmatched: 9. CDR3 in amino acids: CSFNRGRREKLFF. CDR3 DNA sequence: TGCAGCTTTAACAGGGGGCGTCGGGAAAAACTGTTTTTT.